The 8 T cell receptor beta chains listed next were all sequenced from one sample in a study of control samples from healthy donors and cancer patients. The repertoire was sequenced with immunoSEQ multiplex PCR; TCRdb's copy has only in-frame clones and lacks some. The table lists fewer than 200,000 clones, approximately 94% of them singletons. Input material: PBMCs. The receptors derive from a man aged 55 to 70 with colorectal cancer.

The chain has TRBV7-9 and TRBJ1-4; D uncertain. The V and J ends lost 3 bases and 4 bases respectively, with 12 bases between them. The CDR3 covers 15 residues. CDR1 is SEHNR, CDR2 FQNEAQ, per germline (reference sequence). This chain's CDR3 is CASSFGTVVNEKLFF. In nucleotides, the CDR3 is TGTGCCAGCAGCTTCGGAACAGTGGTTAATGAAAAACTGTTTTTT.

V is TRBV2 and J is TRBJ1-2, with D uncertain. Germline values: CDR1 SNHLY, CDR2 FYNNEI. The CDR3 loop spans 15 amino acids. V dropped 1 base and J dropped 2 bases, with 11 bases sitting between them. The CDR3 spells CASSEGPRENYGYTF. CDR3 nucleotides: TGTGCCAGCAGTGAAGGTCCTCGGGAAAACTATGGCTACACCTTC.

This chain uses TRBV4-1 with TRBJ1-4; possible D gene TRBD1, 5 bases. The CDR3 sequence is 13 residues long. V was trimmed by 3 bases and J by 7 bases, leaving 9 bases between them. Germline V gene lookup returns CDR1 MGHRA and CDR2 YSYEKL. The CDR3 DNA sequence: TGCGCCAGCAGCCAGGGGCGGATTGAAAAACTGTTTTTT. It yields the protein CASSQGRIEKLFF.

J is TRBJ1-2 and V is TRBV3-1 (or the pseudogene TRBV3-2); D is possibly TRBD1 (6 bases). The CDR3 spans 12 residues. The germline gives CDR1 LGHDT, CDR2 YNNKEL (reference sequence). With 8 bases removed from V and 6 bases from J, the gap between germline ends came to 13 bases. The CDR3, as DNA: TGTGCCAGCGGCAGGGGTAAGAATGGCTACACCTTC. Translation gives CASGRGKNGYTF.

The chain employs TRBV19 and TRBJ2-3; no firm D call. Germline V CDR1 and CDR2: LNHDA, SQIVND (reference sequence). The CDR3 totals 15 residues. V lost 4 bases, J lost 0 bases, and 11 bases lay in between. Written as DNA, the CDR3 is TGTGCCAGTAGTACAATCCTTAGAAGCACAGATACGCAGTATTTT. The encoded protein is CASSTILRSTDTQYF.

This clone was found a few times. This chain joins TRBV4-1 and TRBJ2-5; 9 bases agree with TRBD2. The V gene end was trimmed by 1 base and the J gene end by 1 base; junction bases not matched to a gene: 4. Germline CDR1 is MGHRA and CDR2 is YSYEKL. This CDR3 is 16 amino acids long. The chain's CDR3 is CASSQGNSGGQETQYF. The CDR3 coding sequence is TGCGCCAGCAGCCAAGGAAATAGCGGGGGCCAAGAGACCCAGTACTTC.

The chain links TRBV6-5 to TRBJ1-2, with D perhaps TRBD1 (6 bases). V dropped 7 bases and J dropped 0 bases, with 15 bases sitting between them. Germline V gene lookup returns CDR1 MNHEY and CDR2 SVGAGI. CDR3 length: 15 residues. As DNA, the CDR3 is TGTGCCAGCACCAGGGACATTACCTCTAACTATGGCTACACCTTC. Translating it yields CASTRDITSNYGYTF.

The chain links TRBV5-1 to TRBJ1-6, with TRBD1 matching 8 bases. This CDR3 region has 15 residues. The V and J ends lost 0 bases and 6 bases, in that order; junction bases with no gene match: 2. Germline V gene lookup returns CDR1 SGHRS and CDR2 YFSETQ. CDR3 DNA sequence: TGCGCCAGCAGCTTGGCCGGGACAGGTAATTCACCCCTCCACTTT. Amino acids: CASSLAGTGNSPLHF. Together with reference TRBV5-1 and TRBJ1-6, the CDR3 gives the full variable domain: KAGVTQTPRYLIKTRGQQVTLSCSPISGHRSVSWYQQTPGQGLQFLFEYFSETQRNKGNFPGRFSGRQFSNSRSEMNVSTLELGDSALYLCASSLAGTGNSPLHFGNGTRLTVT.